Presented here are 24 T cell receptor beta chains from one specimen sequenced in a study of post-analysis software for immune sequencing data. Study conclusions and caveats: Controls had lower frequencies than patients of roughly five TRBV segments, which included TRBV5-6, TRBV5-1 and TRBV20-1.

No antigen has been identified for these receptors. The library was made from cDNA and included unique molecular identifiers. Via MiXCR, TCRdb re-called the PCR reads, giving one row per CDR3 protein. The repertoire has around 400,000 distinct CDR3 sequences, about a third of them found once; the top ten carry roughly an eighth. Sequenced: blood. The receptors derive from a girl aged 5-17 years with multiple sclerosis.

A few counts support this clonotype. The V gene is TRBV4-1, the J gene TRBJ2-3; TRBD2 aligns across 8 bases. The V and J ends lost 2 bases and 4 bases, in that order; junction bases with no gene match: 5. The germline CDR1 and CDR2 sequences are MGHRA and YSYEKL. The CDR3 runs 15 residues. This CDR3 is CASSQPGGAADTQYF. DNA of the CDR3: TGCGCCAGCAGCCAACCCGGGGGGGCCGCAGATACGCAGTATTTT.

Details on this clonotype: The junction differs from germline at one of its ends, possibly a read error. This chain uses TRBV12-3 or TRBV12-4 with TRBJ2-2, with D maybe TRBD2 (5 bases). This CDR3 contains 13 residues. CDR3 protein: CASSLLEAGERFF. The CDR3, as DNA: TGTGCCAGCAGTTTGTTAGAGGCCGGGGAGCGGTTTTTT.

This chain's CDR3 is CASSLGGALNEQFF. CDR3 sequence (DNA): TGCGCCAGCAGCTTGGGAGGGGCCCTCAATGAGCAGTTCTTC. This rearrangement joins TRBV5-1 to TRBJ2-1; the D call may be TRBD1 or TRBD2 (5 bases each). This CDR3 comprises 14 residues. In germline, CDR1 is SGHRS, CDR2 YFSETQ. V was shortened by 0 bases and J by 6 bases, with 10 bases between the two germline ends.

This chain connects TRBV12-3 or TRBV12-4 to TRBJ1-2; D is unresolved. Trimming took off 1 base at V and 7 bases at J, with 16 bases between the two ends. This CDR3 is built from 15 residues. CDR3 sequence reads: CASSLGAAFGGGYTF. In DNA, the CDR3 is TGTGCCAGCAGTTTAGGAGCGGCATTCGGAGGTGGCTACACCTTC.

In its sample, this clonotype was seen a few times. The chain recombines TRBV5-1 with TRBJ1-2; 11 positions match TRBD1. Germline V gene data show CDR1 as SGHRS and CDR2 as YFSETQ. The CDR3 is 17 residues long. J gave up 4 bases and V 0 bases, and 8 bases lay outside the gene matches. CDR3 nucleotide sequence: TGCGCCAGCAGCTTGGGTACTAGGACAGGGGGCGCCTATGGCTACACCTTC. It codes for CASSLGTRTGGAYGYTF. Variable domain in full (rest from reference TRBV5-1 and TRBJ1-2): KAGVTQTPRYLIKTRGQQVTLSCSPISGHRSVSWYQQTPGQGLQFLFEYFSETQRNKGNFPGRFSGRQFSNSRSEMNVSTLELGDSALYLCASSLGTRTGGAYGYTFGSGTRLTVV.

CDR3 bases: TGCGCCAGCAGCTCCGGGACAGGGGGCCTTTGGAATGAGCAGTTCTTC. Translation gives CASSSGTGGLWNEQFF. This chain joins TRBV5-1 and TRBJ2-1; 12 bases match TRBD1. Per the germline V gene, CDR1 is SGHRS and CDR2 is YFSETQ. J lost 7 bases, V lost 3 bases, and 8 bases had no gene match. CDR3 length: 16 amino acids.

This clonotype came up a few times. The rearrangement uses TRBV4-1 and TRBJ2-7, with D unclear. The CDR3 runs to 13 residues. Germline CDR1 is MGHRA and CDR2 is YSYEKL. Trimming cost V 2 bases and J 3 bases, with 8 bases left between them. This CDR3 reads CASSQRDGYEQYF. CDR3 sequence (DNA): TGCGCCAGCAGCCAAAGAGACGGCTACGAGCAGTACTTC.

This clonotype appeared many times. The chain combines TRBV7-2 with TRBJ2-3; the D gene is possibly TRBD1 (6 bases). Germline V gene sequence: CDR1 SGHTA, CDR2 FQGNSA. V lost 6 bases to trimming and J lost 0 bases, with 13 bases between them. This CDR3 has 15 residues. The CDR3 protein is CASRGTPLSTDTQYF. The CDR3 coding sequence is TGTGCCAGCAGAGGGACACCCCTTAGCACAGATACGCAGTATTTT. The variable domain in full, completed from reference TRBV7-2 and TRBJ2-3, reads GAGVSQSPSNKVTEKGKDVELRCDPISGHTALYWYRQSLGQGLEFLIYFQGNSAPDKSGLPSDRFSAERTGGSVSTLTIQRTQQEDSAVYLCASRGTPLSTDTQYFGPGTRLTVL.

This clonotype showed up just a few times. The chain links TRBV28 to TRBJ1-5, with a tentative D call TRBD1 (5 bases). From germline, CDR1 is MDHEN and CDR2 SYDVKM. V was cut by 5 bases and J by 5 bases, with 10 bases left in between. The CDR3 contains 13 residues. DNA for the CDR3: TGTGCCAGCAGTCAACAGGTCTATCAGCCCCAGCATTTT. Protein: CASSQQVYQPQHF.

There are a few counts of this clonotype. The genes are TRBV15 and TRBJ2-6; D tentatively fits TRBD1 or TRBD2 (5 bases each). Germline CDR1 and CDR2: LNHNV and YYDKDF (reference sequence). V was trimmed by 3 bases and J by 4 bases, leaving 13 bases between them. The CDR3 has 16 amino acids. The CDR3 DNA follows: TGTGCCACCAGCAGTTTTACTGGGACCGGGGCCAACGTCCTGACTTTC. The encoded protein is CATSSFTGTGANVLTF.

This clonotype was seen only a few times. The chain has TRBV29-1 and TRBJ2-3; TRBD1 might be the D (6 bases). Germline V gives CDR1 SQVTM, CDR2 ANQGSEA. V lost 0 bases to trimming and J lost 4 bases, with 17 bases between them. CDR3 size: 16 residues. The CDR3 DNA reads TGCAGCGTTGAAGATCGGGTGGGGCAGGGGTCAGATACGCAGTATTTT. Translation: CSVEDRVGQGSDTQYF.

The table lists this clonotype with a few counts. The CDR3 loop reads CASSQSGHQGKLGTEAFF. The CDR3 nucleotides read TGTGCCAGCAGCCAATCGGGACACCAGGGGAAGCTCGGCACTGAAGCTTTCTTT. V and J are TRBV3-1 and TRBJ1-1; D might be TRBD1 (6 bases). The germline CDR1 and CDR2 sequences are LGHDT and YNNKEL (reference sequence). The CDR3 sequence is 18 residues long. V was shortened by 2 bases and J by 4 bases, with 23 bases between the two germline ends.

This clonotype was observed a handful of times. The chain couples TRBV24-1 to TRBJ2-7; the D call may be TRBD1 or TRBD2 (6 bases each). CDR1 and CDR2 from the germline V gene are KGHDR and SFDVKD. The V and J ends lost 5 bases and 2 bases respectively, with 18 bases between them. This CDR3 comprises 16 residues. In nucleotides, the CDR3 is TGTGCCACCAGTGTTGGGAACGGGGGCGCAACCTACGAGCAGTACTTC. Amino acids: CATSVGNGGATYEQYF.

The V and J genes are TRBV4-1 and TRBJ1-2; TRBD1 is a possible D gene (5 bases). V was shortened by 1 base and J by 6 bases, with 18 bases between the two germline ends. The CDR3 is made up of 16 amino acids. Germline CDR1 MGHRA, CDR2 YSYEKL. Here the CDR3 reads CASSQGMQGRGNGYTF. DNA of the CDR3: TGCGCCAGCAGCCAAGGGATGCAGGGTCGGGGAAATGGCTACACCTTC.

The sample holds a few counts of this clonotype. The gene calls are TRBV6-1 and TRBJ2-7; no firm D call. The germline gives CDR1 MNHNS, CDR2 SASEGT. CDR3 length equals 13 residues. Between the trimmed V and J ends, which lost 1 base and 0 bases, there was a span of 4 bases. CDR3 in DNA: TGTGCCAGCAGTGAAGGACACTCCTACGAGCAGTACTTC. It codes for CASSEGHSYEQYF.

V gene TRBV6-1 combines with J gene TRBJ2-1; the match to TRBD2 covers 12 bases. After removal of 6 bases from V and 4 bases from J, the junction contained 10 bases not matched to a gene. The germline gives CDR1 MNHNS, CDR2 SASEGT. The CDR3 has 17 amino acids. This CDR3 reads CASSLLLAGGRYNEQFF. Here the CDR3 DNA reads TGTGCCAGCAGCCTCTTACTAGCGGGGGGAAGGTACAATGAGCAGTTCTTC.

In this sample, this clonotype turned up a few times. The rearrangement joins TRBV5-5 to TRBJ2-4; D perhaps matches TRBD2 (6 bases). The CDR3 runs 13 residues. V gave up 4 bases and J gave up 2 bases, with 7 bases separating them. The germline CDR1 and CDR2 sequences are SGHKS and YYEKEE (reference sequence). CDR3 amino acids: CASSGGTKNIQYF. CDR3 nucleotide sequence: TGTGCCAGCAGCGGCGGGACCAAAAACATTCAGTACTTC.

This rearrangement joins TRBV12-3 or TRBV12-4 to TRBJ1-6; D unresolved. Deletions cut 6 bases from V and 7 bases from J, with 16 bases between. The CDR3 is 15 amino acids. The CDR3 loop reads CASSLRWEANSPLHF. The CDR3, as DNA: TGTGCCAGCAGCCTCCGTTGGGAAGCGAATTCACCCCTCCACTTT.

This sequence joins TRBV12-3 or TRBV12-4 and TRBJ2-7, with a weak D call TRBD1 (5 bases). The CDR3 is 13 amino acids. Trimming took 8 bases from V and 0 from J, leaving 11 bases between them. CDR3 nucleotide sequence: TGTGCCAGCGGGGCCCTGGGCTCCTACGAGCAGTACTTC. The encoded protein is CASGALGSYEQYF.

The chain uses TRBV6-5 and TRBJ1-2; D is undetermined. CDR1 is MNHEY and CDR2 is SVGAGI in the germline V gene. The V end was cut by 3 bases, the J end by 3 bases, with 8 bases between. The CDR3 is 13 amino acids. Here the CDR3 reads CASSYQDDYGYTF. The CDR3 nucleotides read TGTGCCAGCAGTTATCAGGACGACTATGGCTACACCTTC.

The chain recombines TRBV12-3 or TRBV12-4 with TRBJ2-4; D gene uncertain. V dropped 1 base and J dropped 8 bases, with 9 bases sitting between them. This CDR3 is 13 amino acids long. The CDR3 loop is CASSLGWSDIQYF. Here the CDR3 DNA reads TGTGCCAGCAGTTTAGGCTGGTCGGACATTCAGTACTTC.

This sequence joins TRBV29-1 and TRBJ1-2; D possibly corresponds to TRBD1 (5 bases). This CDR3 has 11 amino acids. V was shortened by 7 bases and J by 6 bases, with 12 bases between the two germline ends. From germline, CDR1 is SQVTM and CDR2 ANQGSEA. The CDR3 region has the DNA TGCAGCGGGGGGACGCGGGATGGCTACACCTTC. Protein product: CSGGTRDGYTF. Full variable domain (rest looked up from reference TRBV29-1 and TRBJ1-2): SAVISQKPSRDICQRGTSLTIQCQVDSQVTMMFWYRQQPGQSLTLIATANQGSEATYESGFVIDKFPISRPNLTFSTLTVSNMSPEDSSIYLCSGGTRDGYTFGSGTRLTVV.

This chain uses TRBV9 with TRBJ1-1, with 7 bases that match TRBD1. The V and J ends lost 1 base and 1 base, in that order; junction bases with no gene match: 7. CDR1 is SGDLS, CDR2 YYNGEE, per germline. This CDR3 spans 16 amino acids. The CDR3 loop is CASSVSERGPNTEAFF. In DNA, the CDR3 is TGTGCCAGCAGCGTATCGGAAAGGGGGCCGAACACTGAAGCTTTCTTT. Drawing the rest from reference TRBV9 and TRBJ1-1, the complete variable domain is DSGVTQTPKHLITATGQRVTLRCSPRSGDLSVYWYQQSLDQGLQFLIQYYNGEERAKGNILERFSAQQFPDLHSELNLSSLELGDSALYFCASSVSERGPNTEAFFGQGTRLTVV.

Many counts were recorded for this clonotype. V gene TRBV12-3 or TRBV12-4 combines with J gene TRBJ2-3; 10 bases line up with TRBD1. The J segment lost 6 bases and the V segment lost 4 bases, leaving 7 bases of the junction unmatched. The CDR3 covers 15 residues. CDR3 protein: CASSSPGQGMDTQYF. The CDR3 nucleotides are TGTGCCAGCAGTTCTCCGGGACAGGGGATGGATACGCAGTATTTT.